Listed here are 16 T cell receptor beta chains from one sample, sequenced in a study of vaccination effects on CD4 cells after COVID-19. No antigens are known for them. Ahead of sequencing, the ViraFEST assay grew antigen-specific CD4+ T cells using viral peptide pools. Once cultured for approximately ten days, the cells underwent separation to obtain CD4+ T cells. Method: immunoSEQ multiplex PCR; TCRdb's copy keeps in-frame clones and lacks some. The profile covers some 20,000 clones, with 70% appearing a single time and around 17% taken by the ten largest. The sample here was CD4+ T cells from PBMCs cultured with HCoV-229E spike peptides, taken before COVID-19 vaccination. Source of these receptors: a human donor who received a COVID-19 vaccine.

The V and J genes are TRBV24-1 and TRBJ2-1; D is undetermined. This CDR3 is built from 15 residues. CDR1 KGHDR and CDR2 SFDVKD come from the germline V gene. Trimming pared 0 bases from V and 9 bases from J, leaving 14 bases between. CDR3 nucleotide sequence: TGTGCCACCAGTGATTTGCATGACTTGGTAAGTGAGCAGTTCTTC. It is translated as CATSDLHDLVSEQFF.

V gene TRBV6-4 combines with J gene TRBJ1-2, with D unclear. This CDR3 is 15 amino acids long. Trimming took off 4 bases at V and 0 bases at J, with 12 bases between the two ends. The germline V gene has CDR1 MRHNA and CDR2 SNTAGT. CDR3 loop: CASSVSGVANYGYTF. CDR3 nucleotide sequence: TGTGCCAGCAGTGTCTCCGGGGTAGCTAACTATGGCTACACCTTC.

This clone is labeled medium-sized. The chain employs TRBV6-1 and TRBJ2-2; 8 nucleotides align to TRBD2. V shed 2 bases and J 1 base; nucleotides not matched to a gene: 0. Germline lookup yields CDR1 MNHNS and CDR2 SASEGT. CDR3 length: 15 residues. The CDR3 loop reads CASSELAGNTGELFF. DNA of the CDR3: TGTGCCAGCAGTGAACTAGCGGGGAACACCGGGGAGCTGTTTTTT.

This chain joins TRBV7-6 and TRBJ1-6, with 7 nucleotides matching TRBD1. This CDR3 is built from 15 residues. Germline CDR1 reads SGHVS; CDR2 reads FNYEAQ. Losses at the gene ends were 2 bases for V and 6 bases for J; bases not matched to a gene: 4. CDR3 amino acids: CASSLSGGFNSPLHF. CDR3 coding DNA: TGTGCCAGCAGCTTATCAGGGGGTTTTAATTCACCCCTCCACTTT.

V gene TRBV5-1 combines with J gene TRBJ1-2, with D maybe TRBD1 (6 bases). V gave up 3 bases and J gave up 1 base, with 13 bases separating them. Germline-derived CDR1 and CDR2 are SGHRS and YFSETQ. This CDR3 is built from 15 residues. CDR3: CASSSSGTLNYGYTF. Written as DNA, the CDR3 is TGCGCCAGCAGCTCTAGCGGGACACTTAACTATGGCTACACCTTC.

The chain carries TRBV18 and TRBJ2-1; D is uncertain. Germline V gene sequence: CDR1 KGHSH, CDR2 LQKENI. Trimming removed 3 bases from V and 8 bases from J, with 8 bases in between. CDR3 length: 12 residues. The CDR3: CASSPRGYEQFF. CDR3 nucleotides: TGTGCCAGCTCACCGAGAGGCTATGAGCAGTTCTTC.

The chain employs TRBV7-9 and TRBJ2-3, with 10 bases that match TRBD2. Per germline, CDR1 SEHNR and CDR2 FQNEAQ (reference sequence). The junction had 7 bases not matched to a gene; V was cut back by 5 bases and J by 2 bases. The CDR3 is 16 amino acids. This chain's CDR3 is CASSQRTSGPTDTQYF. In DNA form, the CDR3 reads TGTGCCAGCAGCCAAAGGACTAGCGGACCCACAGATACGCAGTATTTT.

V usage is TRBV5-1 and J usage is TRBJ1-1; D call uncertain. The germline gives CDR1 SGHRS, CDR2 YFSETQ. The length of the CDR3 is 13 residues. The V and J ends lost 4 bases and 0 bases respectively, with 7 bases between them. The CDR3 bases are TGCGCCAGCAGCCAGACGATGAACACTGAAGCTTTCTTT. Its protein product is CASSQTMNTEAFF.

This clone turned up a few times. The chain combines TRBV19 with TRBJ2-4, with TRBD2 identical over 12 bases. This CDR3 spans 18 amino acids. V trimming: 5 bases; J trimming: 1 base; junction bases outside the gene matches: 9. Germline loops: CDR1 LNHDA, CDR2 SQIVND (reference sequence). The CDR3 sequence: CASSPLAGGSLAKNIQYF. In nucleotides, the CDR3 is TGTGCCAGTAGTCCACTAGCGGGGGGTTCTTTGGCCAAAAACATTCAGTACTTC.

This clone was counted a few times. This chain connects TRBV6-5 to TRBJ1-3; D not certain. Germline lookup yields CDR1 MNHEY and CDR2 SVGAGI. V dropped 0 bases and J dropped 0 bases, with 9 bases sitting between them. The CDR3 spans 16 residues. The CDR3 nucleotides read TGTGCCAGCAGTTACTCCACACACCTCTCTGGAAACACCATATATTTT. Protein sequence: CASSYSTHLSGNTIYF.

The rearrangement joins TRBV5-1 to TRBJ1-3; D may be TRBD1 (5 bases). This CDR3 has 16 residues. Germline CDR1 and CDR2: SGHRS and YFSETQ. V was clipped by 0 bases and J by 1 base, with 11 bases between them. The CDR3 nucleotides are TGCGCCAGCAGCTTGGGTGGGGACGGTTCTGGAAACACCATATATTTT. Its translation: CASSLGGDGSGNTIYF. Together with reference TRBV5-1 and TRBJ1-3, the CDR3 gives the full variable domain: KAGVTQTPRYLIKTRGQQVTLSCSPISGHRSVSWYQQTPGQGLQFLFEYFSETQRNKGNFPGRFSGRQFSNSRSEMNVSTLELGDSALYLCASSLGGDGSGNTIYFGEGSWLTVV.

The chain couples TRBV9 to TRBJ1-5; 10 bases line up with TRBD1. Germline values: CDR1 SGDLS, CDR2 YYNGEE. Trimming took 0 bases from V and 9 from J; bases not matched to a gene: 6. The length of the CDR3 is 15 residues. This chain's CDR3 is CASSVDGTGALPQHF. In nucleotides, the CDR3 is TGTGCCAGCAGCGTAGACGGGACAGGGGCCCTGCCCCAGCATTTT.

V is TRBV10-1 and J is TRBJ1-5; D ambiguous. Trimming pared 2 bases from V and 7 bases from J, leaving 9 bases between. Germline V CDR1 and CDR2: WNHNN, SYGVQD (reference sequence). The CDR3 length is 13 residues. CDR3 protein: CASSENRQQPQHF. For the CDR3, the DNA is TGCGCCAGCAGTGAGAATCGGCAACAGCCCCAGCATTTT.

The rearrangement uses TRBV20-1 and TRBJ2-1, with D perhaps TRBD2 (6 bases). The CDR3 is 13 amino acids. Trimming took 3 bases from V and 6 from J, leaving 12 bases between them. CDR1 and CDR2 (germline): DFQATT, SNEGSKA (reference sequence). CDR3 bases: TGCAGTGCTAGTAACCAGGGAGGCAATGAGCAGTTCTTC. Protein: CSASNQGGNEQFF.

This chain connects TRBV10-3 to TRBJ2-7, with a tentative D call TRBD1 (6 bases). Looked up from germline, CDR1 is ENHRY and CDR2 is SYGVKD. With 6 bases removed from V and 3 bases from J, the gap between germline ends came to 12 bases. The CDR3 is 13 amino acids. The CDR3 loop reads CAIRQGTDYEQYF. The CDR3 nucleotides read TGTGCCATCAGACAGGGTACGGACTACGAGCAGTACTTC.

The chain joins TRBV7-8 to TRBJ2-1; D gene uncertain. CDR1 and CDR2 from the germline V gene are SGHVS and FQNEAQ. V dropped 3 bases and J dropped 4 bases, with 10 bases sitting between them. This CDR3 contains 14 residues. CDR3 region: CASSFTTSYNEQFF. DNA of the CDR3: TGTGCCAGCAGCTTCACTACATCATACAATGAGCAGTTCTTC.